This T cell receptor beta chain was sequenced for a study of blood T cell repertoires in COVID-19 (dated by TCRdb to 2018 to 2021). At the level of the whole study: Samples covering the acute and convalescent phases of COVID-19 were provided by collaborators in the United States, Italy and Spain. The material from the prospective study consisted of cDNA or gDNA derived from T cells, B-cell-depleted T cells, or PBMCs. The dataset comprised deeply sampled blood TCRbeta repertoires from subjects exposed to, actively infected with, or recovered from COVID-19. The repertoires were made available in a free public database intended to serve as a resource for research on the immune response to SARS-CoV-2. The samples were drawn from two sources: the first 160 participants of the ongoing ImmuneRACE study, and 1,000 to 1,500 subjects contributed by 6 global collaborators. Sample metadata almost always included a de-identified subject ID, COVID-19 status, age in years and sex. HLA class I and class II types, where available, came from metadata supplied by the sample provider rather than from assay-based typing. Results the study describes overall, beyond this receptor: How much clinical and demographic metadata was included differed by source and by participant, and the metadata was provided uncurated.

TCRbeta CDR3 regions were amplified from genomic DNA by means of the immunoSEQ Assay, a bias-controlled multiplex PCR. On the study's bioinformatics: The number of nucleated cells in each sample was estimated by amplification of reference gene primers within the assay. Sequence reads were collapsed and filtered to measure the absolute abundance of every unique TCRbeta CDR3 rearrangement. For each sample, productive Simpson clonality was calculated as the square root of Simpson's diversity index across productive rearrangements. TCRdb carries this immuneACCESS record with in-frame sequences only. Its versions omit some clonotypes, under half of them owing to an unresolved V gene in the studies checked, with the rest unexplained. V and J calls and clone size are as listed in that table; D and trimming were resolved from the DNA. This sample holds about 200,000 clones; about nine tenths were observed only once. 1.2% of the sample rests with the top ten.

As concerns this clone: Its antigen is still unknown. It has no much larger one-base neighbor in the sample; base qualities were not kept.

The trim is 7 bases for V and 3 bases for J, with a gap of 16 bases between the germline ends. From the cysteine up to the phenylalanine, the CDR3 has a length of 15 residues. The DNA shown is the 45-base CDR3, in frame from base 1. From a lookup of the germline V gene, CDR1 and CDR2 are MNHEY and SVGAGI. Participants in the prospective study were enrolled through a virtual design, were aged roughly 18 to 90 years, and lived in approximately 25 United States geographic areas. In the prospective study, cohorts were assigned on the basis of participant-reported clinical history obtained from a screening survey and a study questionnaire. Recovered participants in ImmuneRACE Cohort 3 were defined as having two consecutive negative NP/OP PCR tests, clearance from a healthcare professional, or resolution of symptoms. In the prospective study, whole blood, serum and a nasopharyngeal or oropharyngeal swab were collected from each participant by mobile phlebotomists. Additional blood draws and questionnaires over a roughly two-month period could optionally be provided by prospective study participants. Before DNA extraction, blood samples from the prospective study were shipped at room temperature or frozen.

The chain was built from TRBV6-5 and TRBJ2-1, and perhaps TRBD2 as D gene, on 6 matching bases. The sample consisted of PBMCs or T cells enriched from blood (not recorded which). This clonotype was sampled from a man between 25 and 39 years old who had recovered from COVID-19. The nucleotide sequence is given as TGTGCCAGCATGAACTTTGCAGCGGGCTACAATGAGCAGTTCTTC. This is translated as CASMNFAAGYNEQFF.